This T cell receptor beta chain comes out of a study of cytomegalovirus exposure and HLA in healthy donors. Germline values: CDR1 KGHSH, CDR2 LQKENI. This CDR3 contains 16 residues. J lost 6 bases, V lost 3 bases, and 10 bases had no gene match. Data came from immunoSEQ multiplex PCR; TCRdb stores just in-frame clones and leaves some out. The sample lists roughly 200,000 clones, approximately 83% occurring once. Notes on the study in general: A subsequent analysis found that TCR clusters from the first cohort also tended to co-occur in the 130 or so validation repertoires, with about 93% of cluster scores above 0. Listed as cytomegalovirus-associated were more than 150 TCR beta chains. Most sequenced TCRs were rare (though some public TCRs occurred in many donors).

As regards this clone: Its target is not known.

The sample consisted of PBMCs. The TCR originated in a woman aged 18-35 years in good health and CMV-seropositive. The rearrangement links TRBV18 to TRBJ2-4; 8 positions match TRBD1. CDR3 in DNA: TGTGCCAGCTCACCGCAGACAGGGGCCGGACTAAACATTCAGTACTTC. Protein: CASSPQTGAGLNIQYF.